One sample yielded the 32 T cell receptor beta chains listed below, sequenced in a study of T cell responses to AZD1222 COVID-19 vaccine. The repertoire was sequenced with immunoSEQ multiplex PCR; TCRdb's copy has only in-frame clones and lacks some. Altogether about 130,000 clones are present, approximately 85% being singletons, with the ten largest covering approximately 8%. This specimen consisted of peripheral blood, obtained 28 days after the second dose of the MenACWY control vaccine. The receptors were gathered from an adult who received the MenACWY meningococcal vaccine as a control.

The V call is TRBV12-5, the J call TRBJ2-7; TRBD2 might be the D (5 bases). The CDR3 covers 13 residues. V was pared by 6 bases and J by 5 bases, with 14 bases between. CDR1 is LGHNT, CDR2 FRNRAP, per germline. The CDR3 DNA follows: TGTGCTAGTGGAGCTGGCTACGGGAACGAGCAGTACTTC. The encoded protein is CASGAGYGNEQYF. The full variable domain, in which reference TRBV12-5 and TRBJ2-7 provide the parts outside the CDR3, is DARVTQTPRHKVTEMGQEVTMRCQPILGHNTVFWYRQTMMQGLELLAYFRNRAPLDDSGMPKDRFSAEMPDATLATLKIQPSEPRDSAVYFCASGAGYGNEQYFGPGTRLTVT.

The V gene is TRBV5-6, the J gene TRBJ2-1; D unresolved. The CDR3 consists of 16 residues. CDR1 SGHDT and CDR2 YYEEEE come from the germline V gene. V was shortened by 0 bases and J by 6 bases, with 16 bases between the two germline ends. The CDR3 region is CASSLGVYRGPNEQFF. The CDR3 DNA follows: TGTGCCAGCAGCTTGGGGGTCTATCGAGGACCCAATGAGCAGTTCTTC.

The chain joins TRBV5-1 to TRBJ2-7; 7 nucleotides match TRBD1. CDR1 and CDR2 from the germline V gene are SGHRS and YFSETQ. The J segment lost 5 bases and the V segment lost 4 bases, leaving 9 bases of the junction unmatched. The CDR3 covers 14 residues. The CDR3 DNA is TGCGCCAGCAGCCCCGGGACAGTTGCCGACGAGCAGTACTTC. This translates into CASSPGTVADEQYF.

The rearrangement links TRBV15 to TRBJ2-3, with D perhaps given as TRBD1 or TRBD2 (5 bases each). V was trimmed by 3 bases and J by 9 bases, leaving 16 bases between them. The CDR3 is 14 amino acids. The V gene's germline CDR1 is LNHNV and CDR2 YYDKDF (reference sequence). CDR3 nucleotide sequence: TGTGCCACCAGCAGCCTTGAAGTTTGGGGGACGCAGTATTTT. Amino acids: CATSSLEVWGTQYF.

CDR3 residues: CASSFYEKEKLFF. The CDR3, as DNA: TGTGCCAGCAGTTTCTACGAGAAGGAAAAACTGTTTTTT. The V gene is TRBV12-3 or TRBV12-4, the J gene TRBJ1-4; D remains ambiguous. The CDR3 spans 13 residues. Trimming took off 3 bases at V and 8 bases at J, with 10 bases between the two ends.

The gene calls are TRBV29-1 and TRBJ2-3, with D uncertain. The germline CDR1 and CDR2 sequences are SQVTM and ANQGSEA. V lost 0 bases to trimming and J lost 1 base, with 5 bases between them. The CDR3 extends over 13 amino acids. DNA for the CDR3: TGCAGCGTTGAAGACAGAGGCACAGATACGCAGTATTTT. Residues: CSVEDRGTDTQYF.

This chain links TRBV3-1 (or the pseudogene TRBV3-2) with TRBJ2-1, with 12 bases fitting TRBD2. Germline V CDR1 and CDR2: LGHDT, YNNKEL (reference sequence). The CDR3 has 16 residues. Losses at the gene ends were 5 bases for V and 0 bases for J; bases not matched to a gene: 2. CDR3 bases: TGTGCCAGCAGCGAGACTAGCGGGAGCTCCTACAATGAGCAGTTCTTC. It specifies CASSETSGSSYNEQFF.

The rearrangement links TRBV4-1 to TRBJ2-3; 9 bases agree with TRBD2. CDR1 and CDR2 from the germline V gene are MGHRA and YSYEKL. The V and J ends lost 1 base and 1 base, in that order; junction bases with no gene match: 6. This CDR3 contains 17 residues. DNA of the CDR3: TGCGCCAGCAGCCAAGTATACTCTAGCGGGGGCACAGATACGCAGTATTTT. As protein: CASSQVYSSGGTDTQYF.

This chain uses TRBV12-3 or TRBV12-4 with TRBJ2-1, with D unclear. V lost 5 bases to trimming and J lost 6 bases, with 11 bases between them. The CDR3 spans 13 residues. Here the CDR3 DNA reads TGTGCCAGCAGTATCACCGTGGGCAATGAGCAGTTCTTC. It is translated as CASSITVGNEQFF.

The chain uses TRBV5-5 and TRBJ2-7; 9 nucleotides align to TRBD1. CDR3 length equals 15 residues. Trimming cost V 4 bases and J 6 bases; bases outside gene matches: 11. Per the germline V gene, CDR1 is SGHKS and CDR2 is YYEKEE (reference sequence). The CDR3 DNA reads TGTGCCAGCAGCGATCCGGACAGGGGATACAGCGAGCAGTACTTC. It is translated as CASSDPDRGYSEQYF.

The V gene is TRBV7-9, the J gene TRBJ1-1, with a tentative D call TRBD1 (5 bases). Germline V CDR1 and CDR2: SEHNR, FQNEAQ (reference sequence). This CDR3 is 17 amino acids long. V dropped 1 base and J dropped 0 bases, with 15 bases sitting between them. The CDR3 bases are TGTGCCAGCAGCTTAGTAGCAGGGCAGAAAATGAACACTGAAGCTTTCTTT. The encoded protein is CASSLVAGQKMNTEAFF.

The CDR3 nucleotides are TGCGCCAGCAGCTTGTTAAATACAGGGGAGCGCAATTCACCCCTCCACTTT. It encodes CASSLLNTGERNSPLHF. The chain carries TRBV5-1 and TRBJ1-6, with TRBD1 identical over 7 bases. The CDR3 contains 17 residues. The V segment lost 1 base and the J segment 7 bases; nucleotides outside the gene matches: 11. Per germline, CDR1 SGHRS and CDR2 YFSETQ.

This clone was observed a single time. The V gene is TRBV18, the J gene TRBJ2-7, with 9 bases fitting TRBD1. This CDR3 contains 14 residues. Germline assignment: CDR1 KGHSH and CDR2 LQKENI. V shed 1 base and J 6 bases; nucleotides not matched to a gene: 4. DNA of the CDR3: TGTGCCAGCTCACCACTCGGACAGGGGTCCGAGCAGTACTTC. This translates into CASSPLGQGSEQYF.

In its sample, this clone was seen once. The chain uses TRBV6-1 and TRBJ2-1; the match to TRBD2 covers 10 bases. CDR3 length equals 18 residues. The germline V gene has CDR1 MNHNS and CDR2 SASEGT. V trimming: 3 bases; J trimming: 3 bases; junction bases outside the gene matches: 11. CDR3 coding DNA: TGTGCCAGCAGTGATTACGCTAGCGGGGGTACACACTACAATGAGCAGTTCTTC. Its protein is CASSDYASGGTHYNEQFF.

The CDR3 spells CASSLVTELAGYTF. CDR3 sequence (DNA): TGTGCCAGCAGTTTAGTGACAGAATTAGCCGGCTACACCTTC. The chain joins TRBV28 to TRBJ1-2; D might be TRBD1 (5 bases). V dropped 2 bases and J dropped 8 bases, with 15 bases sitting between them. Per the germline V gene, CDR1 is MDHEN and CDR2 is SYDVKM. The CDR3 contains 14 residues.

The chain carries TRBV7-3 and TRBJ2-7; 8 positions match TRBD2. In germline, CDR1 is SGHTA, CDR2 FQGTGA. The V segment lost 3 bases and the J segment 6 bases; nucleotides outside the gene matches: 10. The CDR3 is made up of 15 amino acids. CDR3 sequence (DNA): TGTGCCAGCAGCTTGTCGACGGGGCTAGCGGGCGAGCAGTACTTC. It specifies CASSLSTGLAGEQYF.

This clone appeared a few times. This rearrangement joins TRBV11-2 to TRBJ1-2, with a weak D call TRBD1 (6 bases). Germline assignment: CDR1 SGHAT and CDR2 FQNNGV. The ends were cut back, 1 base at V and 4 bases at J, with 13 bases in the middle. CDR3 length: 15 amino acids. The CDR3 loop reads CASSLGTEITYGYTF. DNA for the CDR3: TGTGCCAGCAGCTTAGGGACAGAAATTACCTATGGCTACACCTTC.

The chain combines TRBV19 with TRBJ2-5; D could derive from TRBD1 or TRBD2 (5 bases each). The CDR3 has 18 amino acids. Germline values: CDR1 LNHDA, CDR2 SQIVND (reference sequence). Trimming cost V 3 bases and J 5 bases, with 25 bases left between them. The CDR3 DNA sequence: TGTGCCAGTAGTATGTCTTGGGGGAACGACCTCCTGGGGGAGACCCAGTACTTC. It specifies CASSMSWGNDLLGETQYF.

CDR3 sequence reads: CATSGQGDNYGYTF. The CDR3 DNA follows: TGTGCCACCAGCGGACAGGGGGATAACTATGGCTACACCTTC. The chain recombines TRBV24-1 with TRBJ1-2, with TRBD1 matching 10 bases. Trimming cost V 7 bases and J 1 base; bases outside gene matches: 2. Germline values: CDR1 KGHDR, CDR2 SFDVKD. The CDR3 is 14 residues long.

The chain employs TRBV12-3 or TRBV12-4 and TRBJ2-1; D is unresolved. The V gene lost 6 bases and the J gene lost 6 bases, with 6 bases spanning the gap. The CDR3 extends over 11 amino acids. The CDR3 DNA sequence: TGTGCCAGCAGAAGTCGCAATGAGCAGTTCTTC. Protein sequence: CASRSRNEQFF.

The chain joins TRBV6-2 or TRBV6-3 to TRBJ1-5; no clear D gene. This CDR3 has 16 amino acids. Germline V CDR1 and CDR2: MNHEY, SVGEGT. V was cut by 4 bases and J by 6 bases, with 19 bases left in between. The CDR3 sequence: CASSFPPGSVTQPQHF. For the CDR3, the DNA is TGTGCCAGCAGTTTCCCCCCGGGGAGTGTGACTCAGCCCCAGCATTTT.

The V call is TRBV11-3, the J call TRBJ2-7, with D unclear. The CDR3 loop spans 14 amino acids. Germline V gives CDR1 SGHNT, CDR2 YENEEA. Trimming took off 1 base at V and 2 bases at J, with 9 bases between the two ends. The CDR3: CASSLVSKTYEQYF. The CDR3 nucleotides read TGTGCCAGCAGCTTAGTTTCCAAGACCTACGAGCAGTACTTC.

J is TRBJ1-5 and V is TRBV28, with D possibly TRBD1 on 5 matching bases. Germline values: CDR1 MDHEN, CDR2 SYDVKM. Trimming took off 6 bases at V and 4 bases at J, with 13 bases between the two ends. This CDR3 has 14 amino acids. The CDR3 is CASRGTVANQPQHF. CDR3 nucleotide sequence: TGTGCCAGCAGGGGGACCGTGGCAAATCAGCCCCAGCATTTT.

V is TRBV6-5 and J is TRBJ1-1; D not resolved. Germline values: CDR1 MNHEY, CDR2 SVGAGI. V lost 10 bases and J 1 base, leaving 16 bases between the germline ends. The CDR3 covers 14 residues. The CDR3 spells CATSSSVSNTEAFF. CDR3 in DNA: TGTGCCACCTCCAGTAGCGTTTCGAACACTGAAGCTTTCTTT.

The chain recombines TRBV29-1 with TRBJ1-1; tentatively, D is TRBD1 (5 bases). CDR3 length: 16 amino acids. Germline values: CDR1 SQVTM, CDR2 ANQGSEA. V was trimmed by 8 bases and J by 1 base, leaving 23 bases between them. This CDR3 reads CSSTTPRGLWNTEAFF. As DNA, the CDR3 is TGCAGCTCAACCACCCCAAGGGGCTTATGGAACACTGAAGCTTTCTTT.

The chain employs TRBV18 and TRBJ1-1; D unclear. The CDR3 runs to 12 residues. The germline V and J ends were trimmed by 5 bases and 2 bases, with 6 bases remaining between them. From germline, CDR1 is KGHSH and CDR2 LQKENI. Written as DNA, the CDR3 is TGTGCCAGCTCAACGACCAACACTGAAGCTTTCTTT. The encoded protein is CASSTTNTEAFF.

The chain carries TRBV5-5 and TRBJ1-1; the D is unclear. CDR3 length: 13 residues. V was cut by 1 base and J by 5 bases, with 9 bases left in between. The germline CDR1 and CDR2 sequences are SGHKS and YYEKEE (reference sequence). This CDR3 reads CASSLNGDTEAFF. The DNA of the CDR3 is TGTGCCAGCAGCTTGAATGGGGATACTGAAGCTTTCTTT.

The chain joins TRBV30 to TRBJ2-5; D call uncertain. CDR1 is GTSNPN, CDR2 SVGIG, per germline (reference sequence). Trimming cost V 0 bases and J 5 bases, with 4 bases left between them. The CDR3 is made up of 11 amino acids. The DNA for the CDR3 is TGTGCCTGGAGTGTTTCGGAGACCCAGTACTTC. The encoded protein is CAWSVSETQYF.

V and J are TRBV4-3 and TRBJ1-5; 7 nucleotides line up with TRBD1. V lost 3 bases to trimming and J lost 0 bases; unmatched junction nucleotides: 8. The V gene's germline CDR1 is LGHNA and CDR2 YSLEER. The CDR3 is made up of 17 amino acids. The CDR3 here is CASSQGTADLSNQPQHF. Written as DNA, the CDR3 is TGCGCCAGCAGCCAGGGGACAGCCGATCTTAGCAATCAGCCCCAGCATTTT.

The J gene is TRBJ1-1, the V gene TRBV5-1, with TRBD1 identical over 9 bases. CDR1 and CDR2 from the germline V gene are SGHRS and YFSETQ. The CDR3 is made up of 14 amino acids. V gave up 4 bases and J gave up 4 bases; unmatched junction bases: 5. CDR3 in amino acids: CASSMDRGGTEAFF. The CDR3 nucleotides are TGCGCCAGCAGCATGGACAGGGGAGGCACTGAAGCTTTCTTT.

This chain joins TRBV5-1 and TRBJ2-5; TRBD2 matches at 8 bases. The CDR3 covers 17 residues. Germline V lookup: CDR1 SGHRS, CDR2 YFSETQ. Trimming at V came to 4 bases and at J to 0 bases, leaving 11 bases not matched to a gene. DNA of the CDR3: TGCGCCAGCAGCGCCTCACTAGCGGCCCATTACCAAGAGACCCAGTACTTC. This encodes CASSASLAAHYQETQYF.

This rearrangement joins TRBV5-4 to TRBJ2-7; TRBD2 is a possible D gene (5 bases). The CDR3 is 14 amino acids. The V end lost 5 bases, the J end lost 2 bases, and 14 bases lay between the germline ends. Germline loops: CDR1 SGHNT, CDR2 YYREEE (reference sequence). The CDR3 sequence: CASSLGPEAYEQYF. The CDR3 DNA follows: TGTGCCAGCAGTCTTGGGCCGGAGGCCTACGAGCAGTACTTC.